The 26 T cell receptor beta chains listed next were all sequenced from one sample in a study of blood T cell repertoires in COVID-19. Clones were sequenced by immunoSEQ multiplex PCR, and TCRdb holds only the in-frame ones, with some missing. The sample lists fewer than 300,000 clones; approximately 84% were seen once. The sample consisted of peripheral blood. The receptors were sampled from a person between 70 and 80 years old with COVID-19, enrolled during active disease.

The chain carries TRBV3-1 (or the pseudogene TRBV3-2) and TRBJ1-1, with D possibly being TRBD1 (5 bases). Germline loops: CDR1 LGHDT, CDR2 YNNKEL (reference sequence). Deletions cut 4 bases from V and 1 base from J, with 7 bases between. The length of the CDR3 is 13 residues. CDR3 in DNA: TGTGCCAGCAGCCGAACAGGGAACACTGAAGCTTTCTTT. Amino acid sequence: CASSRTGNTEAFF.

V gene TRBV29-1 combines with J gene TRBJ1-1; TRBD1 aligns across 10 bases. Germline values: CDR1 SQVTM, CDR2 ANQGSEA. V lost 7 bases, J lost 6 bases, and 8 bases stayed unmatched. CDR3 size: 13 residues. Here the CDR3 reads CSATGQGLSEAFF. CDR3 nucleotides: TGCAGCGCCACGGGACAGGGGCTTTCTGAAGCTTTCTTT.

The chain recombines TRBV28 with TRBJ1-5, with D possibly matching TRBD1 (5 bases). V gave up 0 bases and J gave up 5 bases, with 11 bases separating them. Germline V gene data show CDR1 as MDHEN and CDR2 as SYDVKM. CDR3 size: 15 residues. The CDR3 DNA reads as TGTGCCAGCAGTTTATGGGGCAGGGTGGATCAGCCCCAGCATTTT. Its translation: CASSLWGRVDQPQHF.

The rearrangement joins TRBV18 to TRBJ1-2; TRBD1 agrees at 7 bases. Trimming at V came to 3 bases and at J to 6 bases, leaving 7 bases not matched to a gene. The length of the CDR3 is 14 residues. Germline V gene sequence: CDR1 KGHSH, CDR2 LQKENI. CDR3 residues: CASSPAGTANGYTF. The CDR3 coding sequence is TGTGCCAGCTCACCCGCCGGGACAGCAAATGGCTACACCTTC. Filled out from reference TRBV18 and TRBJ1-2, the complete variable domain reads NAGVMQNPRHLVRRRGQEARLRCSPMKGHSHVYWYRQLPEEGLKFMVYLQKENIIDESGMPKERFSAEFPKEGPSILRIQQVVRGDSAAYFCASSPAGTANGYTFGSGTRLTVV.

This chain links TRBV5-6 with TRBJ1-6, with TRBD1 as a possible D gene (5 bases). Germline CDR1 reads SGHDT; CDR2 reads YYEEEE. The CDR3 length is 14 residues. Trimming stripped 0 bases from V and 9 bases from J, with 10 bases between. CDR3 amino acids: CASSLAIGGSPLHF. CDR3 DNA: TGTGCCAGCAGCTTGGCCATCGGGGGTTCACCCCTCCACTTT.

The chain joins TRBV4-1 to TRBJ1-4; possibly TRBD1 for D (5 bases). The V and J ends lost 0 bases and 5 bases respectively, with 13 bases between them. The CDR3 is 16 amino acids. CDR1 MGHRA and CDR2 YSYEKL come from the germline V gene. The CDR3 region has the DNA TGCGCCAGCAGCCAAGATTTGAGGGACTCCAATGAAAAACTGTTTTTT. Amino acids: CASSQDLRDSNEKLFF.

The V gene is TRBV4-1, the J gene TRBJ1-1; 7 bases line up with TRBD1. The CDR3 contains 18 residues. After removal of 1 base from V and 4 bases from J, the junction contained 15 bases not matched to a gene. Germline assignment: CDR1 MGHRA and CDR2 YSYEKL. In DNA, the CDR3 is TGCGCCAGCAGCCAAGCAATTCTCTCCACAGGGGAGGTCACTGAAGCTTTCTTT. It is translated as CASSQAILSTGEVTEAFF.

The J gene is TRBJ2-5, the V gene TRBV27; TRBD1 matches at 7 bases. The V segment lost 3 bases and the J segment 2 bases; nucleotides outside the gene matches: 9. This CDR3 spans 16 amino acids. Germline-derived CDR1 and CDR2 are MNHEY and SMNVEV (reference sequence). CDR3 bases: TGTGCCAGCAGTTTTAATCCCAGGGGGTCGCAAGAGACCCAGTACTTC. Translated, it gives CASSFNPRGSQETQYF.

This clone was seen more than once but under ten times. The chain joins TRBV5-1 to TRBJ2-2; 8 positions match TRBD1. This CDR3 contains 15 residues. The germline CDR1 and CDR2 sequences are SGHRS and YFSETQ. V lost 4 bases, J lost 6 bases, and 8 bases stayed unmatched. The CDR3 nucleotides read TGCGCCAGCAGCCCGCGGACAGGGCCGGCCGGGGAGCTGTTTTTT. It translates to CASSPRTGPAGELFF. The whole variable domain, remainder taken from reference TRBV5-1 and TRBJ2-2, is KAGVTQTPRYLIKTRGQQVTLSCSPISGHRSVSWYQQTPGQGLQFLFEYFSETQRNKGNFPGRFSGRQFSNSRSEMNVSTLELGDSALYLCASSPRTGPAGELFFGEGSRLTVL.

The chain recombines TRBV6-1 with TRBJ1-2; possibly TRBD1 for D (6 bases). V lost 1 base and J 3 bases, leaving 21 bases between the germline ends. Per germline, CDR1 MNHNS and CDR2 SASEGT. This CDR3 region has 18 residues. CDR3 DNA sequence: TGTGCCAGCAGTGAAGTTGGGTGGAGGTGGGGGCGGTACTATGGCTACACCTTC. It specifies CASSEVGWRWGRYYGYTF.

The CDR3 spells CASSLRSKGLAGVNTGELFF. In DNA, the CDR3 is TGTGCCAGCAGCTTAAGGAGTAAGGGACTAGCGGGAGTGAACACCGGGGAGCTGTTTTTT. The chain couples TRBV7-3 to TRBJ2-2, with TRBD2 identical over 14 bases. Germline CDR1 and CDR2: SGHTA and FQGTGA. CDR3 length: 20 residues. V was clipped by 1 base and J by 1 base; unmatched bases: 8.

The rearrangement links TRBV5-1 to TRBJ2-3; 7 positions agree with TRBD1. The germline V gene has CDR1 SGHRS and CDR2 YFSETQ. V lost 0 bases, J lost 0 bases, and 7 bases stayed unmatched. The CDR3 has 17 amino acids. CDR3 bases: TGCGCCAGCAGCTTGGAGGGGGACAGCTTAAGCACAGATACGCAGTATTTT. This gives the protein CASSLEGDSLSTDTQYF.

This chain joins TRBV5-1 and TRBJ2-7; 7 nucleotides align to TRBD1. The CDR3 has 15 amino acids. The junction had 13 bases not matched to a gene; V was cut back by 4 bases and J by 6 bases. Germline V lookup: CDR1 SGHRS, CDR2 YFSETQ. This chain's CDR3 is CASSPGMTGFPEQYF. The CDR3 nucleotides are TGCGCCAGCAGCCCTGGGATGACAGGGTTCCCCGAGCAGTACTTC.

This clone was observed a few times. The V gene is TRBV7-8, the J gene TRBJ2-7, with a weak D call TRBD1 (6 bases). V lost 5 bases and J 4 bases, leaving 18 bases between the germline ends. In germline, CDR1 is SGHVS, CDR2 FQNEAQ. The CDR3 runs 15 residues. The CDR3 bases are TGTGCCAGCAGCCCATCGAGACGTCAGGGGTACGAGCAGTACTTC. Its translation: CASSPSRRQGYEQYF.

This chain connects TRBV7-2 to TRBJ2-2; possible D gene TRBD1, 8 bases. The V and J ends lost 5 bases and 7 bases respectively, with 17 bases between them. Germline V gene sequence: CDR1 SGHTA, CDR2 FQGNSA. There are 15 residues in the CDR3. The DNA of the CDR3 is TGTGCCAGCAGCCAGGGGGCGGGAGCGATCGGGGAGCTGTTTTTT. This sequence encodes CASSQGAGAIGELFF.

This clone was seen a single time. The chain uses TRBV7-9 and TRBJ1-5; D call uncertain. The CDR3 covers 13 residues. Trimming removed 3 bases at V and 5 bases at J, with 8 bases between. CDR1 SEHNR and CDR2 FQNEAQ come from the germline V gene (reference sequence). The CDR3 bases are TGTGCCAGCAGCTTTATTCGGGATCAGCCCCAGCATTTT. Residues: CASSFIRDQPQHF.

The CDR3 DNA is TGTGCCAGCAGCCAAGATCTAGTGGAGGGAAACACCATATATTTT. Amino acids: CASSQDLVEGNTIYF. The chain links TRBV3-1 (or the pseudogene TRBV3-2) to TRBJ1-3; no firm D call. The V end lost 0 bases, the J end lost 4 bases, and 10 bases lay between the germline ends. There are 15 residues in the CDR3. Germline V gene sequence: CDR1 LGHDT, CDR2 YNNKEL (reference sequence).

J is TRBJ2-7 and V is TRBV19; 12 bases line up with TRBD2. CDR1 LNHDA and CDR2 SQIVND come from the germline V gene (reference sequence). This CDR3 is 17 amino acids long. V was clipped by 6 bases and J by 0 bases; unmatched bases: 9. This chain's CDR3 is CASSATMTSGGSYEQYF. CDR3 bases: TGTGCCAGTAGCGCAACCATGACTAGCGGGGGCTCCTACGAGCAGTACTTC.

The chain's CDR3 is CASSGTSGNEQFF. CDR3 coding DNA: TGTGCCAGTAGTGGGACTAGCGGAAATGAGCAGTTCTTC. The V gene is TRBV19, the J gene TRBJ2-1, with 11 bases identical to TRBD2. V was pared by 5 bases and J by 7 bases, with 1 base of the junction left unmatched. The CDR3 spans 13 residues. Germline V gene lookup returns CDR1 LNHDA and CDR2 SQIVND (reference sequence).

The chain recombines TRBV27 with TRBJ2-3; 8 nucleotides agree with TRBD2. This CDR3 spans 14 amino acids. Trimming at V came to 5 bases and at J to 8 bases, leaving 9 bases not matched to a gene. Germline assignment: CDR1 MNHEY and CDR2 SMNVEV (reference sequence). The CDR3 DNA follows: TGTGCCAGCAGTCCCGGACTAGCTTCGGGTACGCAGTATTTT. Translating it yields CASSPGLASGTQYF.

This clone was detected a few times. The chain joins TRBV19 to TRBJ1-1; D is perhaps TRBD1 (5 bases). The CDR3 consists of 14 residues. Trimming took 8 bases from V and 1 from J, leaving 14 bases between them. Germline V gene data show CDR1 as LNHDA and CDR2 as SQIVND (reference sequence). CDR3 DNA sequence: TGTGCCAGTCTCCCGGGGGGGGAGAACACTGAAGCTTTCTTT. As protein: CASLPGGENTEAFF.

To note about this clone: Germline and junction disagree at one end, which may indicate a read error. The rearrangement joins TRBV29-1 to TRBJ2-5, with 10 nucleotides matching TRBD1. The CDR3 covers 16 residues. Germline CDR1 reads SQVTM; CDR2 reads ANQGSEA. CDR3 amino acids: CSVTGTGASPQGTQYF. CDR3 sequence (DNA): TGCAGCGTTACCGGGACAGGGGCATCCCCCCAAGGGACCCAGTACTTC.

The V gene is TRBV6-5, the J gene TRBJ1-5, with a weak D call TRBD1 (6 bases). From germline, CDR1 is MNHEY and CDR2 SVGAGI. The V gene lost 6 bases and the J gene lost 5 bases, with 14 bases spanning the gap. The CDR3 has 14 amino acids. CDR3 DNA sequence: TGTGCCAGCAGAGGAACAGGGAATGATCAGCCCCAGCATTTT. Amino acids: CASRGTGNDQPQHF.

This chain uses TRBV5-1 with TRBJ2-5, with D perhaps TRBD2 (6 bases). The germline V gene has CDR1 SGHRS and CDR2 YFSETQ. CDR3 length: 12 amino acids. The ends were cut back, 3 bases at V and 5 bases at J, with 8 bases in the middle. CDR3 coding DNA: TGCGCCAGCAGCTCCGGAGGGGAGACCCAGTACTTC. Translation: CASSSGGETQYF.

V gene TRBV29-1 combines with J gene TRBJ1-2; D is ambiguous. Per the germline V gene, CDR1 is SQVTM and CDR2 is ANQGSEA. The CDR3 runs 14 residues. V lost 2 bases and J 7 bases, leaving 17 bases between the germline ends. The CDR3 DNA follows: TGCAGCGTTGAAAAGAATGGAATAACGGGTGGCTACACCTTC. Its translation: CSVEKNGITGGYTF.

The chain uses TRBV3-1 (or the pseudogene TRBV3-2) and TRBJ1-1; D is ambiguous. The CDR3 loop spans 13 amino acids. V lost 6 bases and J lost 4, with 12 bases in between. Germline lookup yields CDR1 LGHDT and CDR2 YNNKEL (reference sequence). CDR3 coding DNA: TGTGCCAGCAGTCCCCGCCGAGGCACTGAAGCTTTCTTT. It yields the protein CASSPRRGTEAFF.